A selection of T cell receptor beta chains follows, all from one sample in a study of T cell responses to AZD1222 COVID-19 vaccine. Method: immunoSEQ multiplex PCR; TCRdb's copy keeps in-frame clones and lacks some. The sample has 84,000 or so clones, nearly 90% seen once. The specimen comprised peripheral blood, sampled on day 0 of AZD1222 vaccination. The origin of the receptors is an adult in good health. The CDR3 runs from the conserved cysteine through the conserved F or W. A D gene is named only where the DNA matches it firmly. The size of a clone is reported for some rows only, either as once, few or many, or as a class for expanded clones.

size	V	J	D	CDR3	DNA
-	TRBV24-1	TRBJ1-1	-	CATSDAHAEFRGSEAFF	TGTGCCACCAGTGACGCACACGCCGAATTCAGGGGCTCGGAAGCTTTCTTT
-	TRBV7-8	TRBJ2-7	TRBD2	CASSLAQTSGYEQYF	TGTGCCAGCAGCTTAGCGCAGACTAGCGGCTACGAGCAGTACTTC
-	TRBV19	TRBJ1-2	-	CASSRLTGLYGYTF	TGTGCCAGTAGTAGACTGACAGGACTTTATGGCTACACCTTC
-	TRBV5-1	TRBJ2-7	-	CASSLLNSYEQYF	TGCGCCAGCAGCTTGCTGAACTCCTACGAGCAGTACTTC
-	TRBV19	TRBJ2-1	-	CASGWDTRLGEQFF	TGTGCCAGTGGATGGGACACCCGCTTAGGTGAGCAGTTCTTC
-	TRBV18	TRBJ2-3	TRBD2	CASSPPLAGADTQYF	TGTGCCAGCTCACCTCCGCTAGCGGGAGCGGATACGCAGTATTTT
-	TRBV2	TRBJ1-2	-	CASTHPQGNYGYTF	TGTGCCAGCACCCACCCCCAGGGTAACTATGGCTACACCTTC
-	TRBV5-5	TRBJ2-7	-	CASSTAGVHYEQYF	TGTGCCAGCAGCACCGCAGGGGTTCACTACGAGCAGTACTTC
once	TRBV15	TRBJ2-3	TRBD1	CATSMAGGPDTQYF	TGTGCCACCAGCATGGCAGGGGGTCCAGATACGCAGTATTTT
-	TRBV30	TRBJ2-7	-	CAWSYGSSYEQYF	TGTGCCTGGAGTTACGGGAGCTCCTACGAGCAGTACTTC
-	TRBV6-5	TRBJ2-2	-	CASSYILGPPSGELFF	TGTGCCAGCAGTTACATTCTCGGGCCCCCCAGCGGGGAGCTGTTTTTT